This T cell receptor beta chain was found in a study of blood T cell repertoires in COVID-19. Across the study: Spain, Italy and the United States supplied samples that represented acute and convalescent COVID-19. Sample material is recorded as cDNA or gDNA derived from T cells, B-cell-depleted T cells, or PBMCs.

In the original analysis: From reference gene primer amplification, estimates of nucleated cell counts were derived. Produced via immunoSEQ multiplex PCR; TCRdb's table is partial and in-frame only. V and J calls and clone size come straight from that table; D and trimming were deduced from the DNA. The sample consists of tens of thousands of clones, 70% to 85% of them appearing once. The length of the CDR3 is 15 residues. Germline V gene lookup returns CDR1 MNHEY and CDR2 SMNVEV (reference sequence). The V end lost 5 bases, the J end lost 2 bases, and 16 bases lay between the germline ends. This clonotype was sampled from a human donor in a cohort sampled during active COVID-19. Sequenced material: peripheral blood. V usage is TRBV27 and J usage is TRBJ2-7; tentative D call: TRBD1 (6 bases). The CDR3 is CASSRTRDIAYEQYF. Written as DNA, the CDR3 is TGTGCCAGCAGTCGAACCCGGGACATAGCCTACGAGCAGTACTTC.